The sequence of this T cell receptor (beta chain) was determined in a study of blood T cell repertoires in COVID-19. In the study overall: COVID-19 samples from acute and convalescent phases originated in the United States, Italy and Spain. From T cells, B-cell-depleted T cells, or PBMCs came the material, which was cDNA or gDNA.

Authors' methods: Nucleated cell number was recorded as an estimate derived from reference gene primer amplification. The data were produced by immunoSEQ multiplex PCR, yet TCRdb's version contains in-frame clones alone and is incomplete. V and J calls and clone size come straight from that table; D and trimming were deduced from the DNA. Of about 320,000 clones in the sample, more than 75% were seen once. The CDR3 sequence is 15 residues long. CDR1 SGHKS and CDR2 YYEKEE come from the germline V gene (reference sequence). The J segment lost 3 bases and the V segment lost 0 bases, leaving 2 bases of the junction unmatched.

The source is a woman in her forties or fifties with acute or convalescent COVID-19. This rearrangement joins TRBV5-5 to TRBJ2-2, with 7 nucleotides matching TRBD1. Sequencing was carried out using peripheral blood. CDR3 sequence: CASSLAGQYTGELFF. CDR3 coding DNA: TGTGCCAGCAGCTTGGCGGGACAGTACACCGGGGAGCTGTTTTTT.